This T cell receptor beta chain was identified in a study of a mutant IDH1 vaccine in newly diagnosed glioma (dated by TCRdb to about 2021). Regarding the complete study: Across visits V03 through V10, patients got a total of eight vaccinations, given in weeks 1, 3, 5, 7, 11, 15, 19 and 23. In the chemotherapy-containing groups, vaccination started alongside temozolomide cycles, whereas in patients who had radiotherapy alone it started 4-6 weeks after radiotherapy. Of the 30 or so patients who were treated, 62.5% were male and around 40% were female, and the mean age was roughly 40 years. Before enrollment, most patients had been given radiochemotherapy with temozolomide as standard therapy, while the rest had received either radiotherapy alone or temozolomide alone. Peripheral blood samples were drawn at six visits, namely V03 (baseline), V05, V07, V10, V12 and V13. For exploratory analyses, some 24 treated patients had longitudinal TCRB deep sequencing done wherever samples were available.

As regards this clone: The antigen it recognizes is unknown. Per-base qualities were not stored, and no clone one base away is much larger.

Overall results and qualifications from the work: PBMC samples for TCRB deep sequencing were selected based on availability. The authors stated that sample limitations prevented analyses of patient blood samples from being reproduced. Changes in the top peripheral T cell clonotypes picked up by TCRB sequencing did not appear to be linked to pseudoprogression. Immune responses induced by the vaccine were seen in over 80% of patients across multiple MHC alleles.

The time point label corresponds to: week 11, during vaccination. Each vaccine dose was 300 ug of a 20-mer mutant IDH1 peptide in Montanide, given subcutaneously with topical imiquimod. The donors had newly diagnosed IDH1-mutant astrocytomas of WHO grade 3 or 4 that showed loss of nuclear ATRX. The samples were drawn from NOA16, a multicentre, single-arm, open-label phase I trial in Germany that tested a mutant IDH1 peptide vaccine in humans for the first time. The DNeasy Blood and Tissue Kit was used to extract genomic DNA from EDTA blood for TCRB sequencing. Library method: the immunoSEQ multiplex PCR assay. Following the manufacturer's protocol, the hsTCRB Kit was used to amplify rearranged TCR beta chain sequences. TCRB libraries were sequenced on an Illumina MiSeq. The original methods were these. The proprietary platform of the kit vendor was used for demultiplexing, trimming and gene mapping. TCRdb carries this immuneACCESS record with in-frame sequences only. Its versions omit some clonotypes, under half of them owing to an unresolved V gene in the studies checked, with the rest unexplained. V and J calls and clone size are copied from that table; D and trimming were computed from the DNA. This sample lists around 62,000 clones; around 91% were detected once. Around 1.9% of the sample is held by the ten biggest clonotypes.

Sequences were derived from PBMCs, sampled from a glioma patient whose treatment included an IDH1 peptide vaccine. The receptor was isolated from a man aged 35-49 years with glioma.

At the DNA level, the sequence is TGTGCCAGCAGCCCGGACAGTTTGAGCGAGCAGTACTTC. Its translation is CASSPDSLSEQYF. The chain links TRBV28 with TRBJ2-7, with TRBD1 as a weak D call on 6 bases. V lost 6 bases and J lost 6 bases; the stretch between them is 15 bases long. In the germline V gene, CDR1 corresponds to MDHEN and CDR2 to SYDVKM. Spanning cysteine to phenylalanine, the CDR3 consists of 13 amino acids. Solely the CDR3 DNA is kept, with 39 bases framed from the first base.